The rows below give T cell receptor beta chains drawn from one sample of a study of control samples from healthy donors and cancer patients. The protocol was immunoSEQ multiplex PCR, while the TCRdb copy is restricted to in-frame clones and leaves out a portion. This table has over 100,000 clones, approximately 92% appearing once. Sequencing was carried out using blood. The receptors stem from a man aged 35 to 55 in good health. The CDR3 runs from the conserved cysteine through the conserved F or W. A D gene is named only where the DNA matches it firmly. Part of the rows lack a size; the others show once, few, many or a class for expanded clones.

V gene	D gene	J gene	clone size	CDR3 DNA	CDR3 protein
TRBV14	NA	TRBJ2-1	once	TGTGCCAGCAGCCAAGTGCACAATGAGCAGTTCTTC	CASSQVHNEQFF
TRBV18	NA	TRBJ2-7	NA	TGTGCCAGCTCACCACCCCTAACCTACGAGCAGTACTTC	CASSPPLTYEQYF
TRBV10-2	TRBD2	TRBJ2-1	NA	TGCGCCAGCAGTGAAGGGACTAGCGGGGGTAGGGGTGAGCAGTTCTTC	CASSEGTSGGRGEQFF
TRBV19	NA	TRBJ2-7	NA	TGTGCCAGTAGCCTTAACAGGTCCCCCTCCTACGAGCAGTACTTC	CASSLNRSPSYEQYF
TRBV18	NA	TRBJ1-3	NA	TGTGCCAGCTCCGAAGTTTTAGACAGCTCTGGAAACACCATATATTTT	CASSEVLDSSGNTIYF
TRBV18	NA	TRBJ1-1	NA	TGTGCCAGCTCTGAGGGGGGCACTGAAGCTTTCTTT	CASSEGGTEAFF
TRBV5-1	TRBD1	TRBJ1-6	NA	TGCGCCAGCAGCCACTTCGGGCGTGGAGGGGGCGAATTCTCGTCACCCCTCCACTTT	CASSHFGRGGGEFSSPLHF
TRBV30	NA	TRBJ1-5	NA	TGTGCCTGGAGTTCAAGAGAAAATCAGCCCCAGCATTTT	CAWSSRENQPQHF
TRBV28	NA	TRBJ2-5	few	TGTGCCAGCAGTTTTAAGGGCGCCGCACAAGAGACCCAGTACTTC	CASSFKGAAQETQYF
TRBV2	NA	TRBJ2-1	NA	TGTGCCAGCCGTCAGCAGGCTCTATACAATGAGCAGTTCTTC	CASRQQALYNEQFF
TRBV3-1/TRBV3-2	NA	TRBJ2-3	NA	TGTGCCAGCAGCCAACACGGGGGTAACACAGATACGCAGTATTTT	CASSQHGGNTDTQYF
TRBV5-1	TRBD1	TRBJ1-2	NA	TGCGCCAGCAGCTTGGCCGATGTCAGGGGGTATGGCTACACCTTC	CASSLADVRGYGYTF
TRBV28	TRBD2	TRBJ2-2	NA	TGTGCCAGCAGTTTGGGGGGGACGGTGAACACCGGGGAGCTGTTTTTT	CASSLGGTVNTGELFF
TRBV6-5	NA	TRBJ2-5	NA	TGTGCCAGCAGTCAGAATGAGGGGGAGACCCAGTACTTC	CASSQNEGETQYF
TRBV3-1/TRBV3-2	TRBD1	TRBJ1-2	NA	TGTGCCAGCAGCCAGGGTTGGACAGGGGGCGGCTATGGCTACACCTTC	CASSQGWTGGGYGYTF
TRBV5-4	NA	TRBJ2-6	once	TGTGCCAGCAGCCGGGACCCTGGGGCCAACGTCCTGACTTTC	CASSRDPGANVLTF
TRBV5-1	TRBD1	TRBJ1-5	NA	TGCGCCAGCAGCTTTTCAGGGGGCGTCGGTCAGCCCCAGCATTTT	CASSFSGGVGQPQHF
TRBV27	NA	TRBJ2-3	NA	TGTGCCAGCAGTTCGAGCCCTTACACAGATACGCAGTATTTT	CASSSSPYTDTQYF
TRBV9	NA	TRBJ2-1	NA	TGTGCCAGCAGCGTCCGCCGGGGAGAAGGGGCCGATGAGCAGTTCTTC	CASSVRRGEGADEQFF
TRBV11-2	NA	TRBJ1-4	NA	TGTGCCAGCAGCTTAGCGTCACTGCTGTTTTTT	CASSLASLLFF
TRBV6-2/TRBV6-3	NA	TRBJ2-6	NA	TGTGCCAGCAGTTACTCGAAGGGATCTCGGGGGAGGAGCTCTGGGGCCAACGTCCTGACTTTC	CASSYSKGSRGRSSGANVLTF
TRBV10-3	NA	TRBJ1-2	NA	TGTGCCATCAGTGAGTCAACGAGCTATGGCTACACCTTC	CAISESTSYGYTF
TRBV7-8	NA	TRBJ2-1	once	TGTGCCAGCACCCCGGCCCGGGACTTTGACAATGAGCAGTTCTTC	CASTPARDFDNEQFF
TRBV12-3/TRBV12-4	NA	TRBJ2-7	NA	TGTGCCAGCAGGGGGATCCGGTACGAGCAGTACTTC	CASRGIRYEQYF
TRBV5-6	TRBD1	TRBJ2-3	NA	TGTGCCAGCAGCTTAGACAGGGTGGCAGATACGCAGTATTTT	CASSLDRVADTQYF
TRBV19	NA	TRBJ2-2	few	TGTGCCAGTAGGACAATCCCCGGGGAGCTGTTTTTT	CASRTIPGELFF
TRBV5-4	TRBD2	TRBJ2-7	once	TGTGCCAGCAGCCGGGAGGCCTTCTACGAGCAGTACTTC	CASSREAFYEQYF
TRBV28	NA	TRBJ1-5	few	TGTGCCAGCAGTTCTAACACCCGGGGGGCTCAGCCCCAGCATTTT	CASSSNTRGAQPQHF
TRBV29-1	TRBD1	TRBJ2-5	NA	TGCAGCGTTGCCACAGGGGTGCGGGAGACCCAGTACTTC	CSVATGVRETQYF
TRBV30	NA	TRBJ1-3	NA	TGTGCCTGGTCCCCCGCATCTGGAAACACCATATATTTT	CAWSPASGNTIYF
TRBV6-1	NA	TRBJ1-5	NA	TGTGCCAGCAGTGAAGTACGGGGCCGGGTCGGGTGGCCCCAGCATTTT	CASSEVRGRVGWPQHF
TRBV30	NA	TRBJ1-4	NA	TGTGCCTGGAAAGATAAAAGGGATGAAAAACTGTTTTTT	CAWKDKRDEKLFF
TRBV27	NA	TRBJ2-7	NA	TGTGCCAGCAGTTTATTGTCCCGCAGCGAGCAGTACTTC	CASSLLSRSEQYF
TRBV28	NA	TRBJ1-6	few	TGTGCCAGCAGTTCCCTAGCAGCTGAAAACTATAATTCACCCCTCCACTTT	CASSSLAAENYNSPLHF
TRBV5-6	NA	TRBJ1-6	NA	TGTGCCAGCAGCTTGAATGGCAGGGTGGGACCCCTCCACTTT	CASSLNGRVGPLHF
TRBV15	TRBD2	TRBJ2-1	few	TGTGCCACCAGCAGATCCTTGGCGGGGGAGTACAATGAGCAGTTCTTC	CATSRSLAGEYNEQFF
TRBV19	NA	TRBJ2-7	NA	TGTGCCAGTAGCAGGCAACAGAGCTCCTACGAGCAGTACTTC	CASSRQQSSYEQYF
TRBV6-5	NA	TRBJ1-4	once	TGTGCCAGCAGTCCAGCAGGGGTCGTAGAAGAAAAACTGTTTTTT	CASSPAGVVEEKLFF
TRBV5-1	NA	TRBJ2-5	NA	TGCGCCAGCGCCCCGTCGAGCCAAGAGACCCAGTACTTC	CASAPSSQETQYF
TRBV5-1	NA	TRBJ1-1	NA	TGCGCCAGCAGCCCAGACCTGAACACTGAAGCTTTCTTT	CASSPDLNTEAFF
TRBV27	NA	TRBJ1-2	once	TGTGCCAGCAGTCGGGGGACCCCGGAGAACTATGGCTACACCTTC	CASSRGTPENYGYTF
TRBV5-1	NA	TRBJ1-2	NA	TGCGCCAGCAGCCCCTGGGGCGAGGGCTACACCTTC	CASSPWGEGYTF
TRBV6-5	TRBD1	TRBJ1-4	NA	TGTGCCAGCAGTTGGGACAGGGTAGAAGAAAAACTGTTTTTT	CASSWDRVEEKLFF
TRBV7-3	NA	TRBJ1-1	NA	TGTGCCAGCAGCTCGGGGCAGGGAATTTCTGAAGCTTTCTTT	CASSSGQGISEAFF
TRBV5-4	NA	TRBJ2-7	NA	TGTGCCAGCAGCTTTCGGCAGACGGGGGACGGCGAGCAGTACTTC	CASSFRQTGDGEQYF
TRBV3-1/TRBV3-2	NA	TRBJ1-5	NA	TGTGCCAGCAGCCAAGCAGGTTACAATCAGCCCCAGCATTTT	CASSQAGYNQPQHF
TRBV7-9	TRBD1	TRBJ1-2	NA	TGTGCCAGCAGGTCAGGGGGCGTCGGCTACACCTTC	CASRSGGVGYTF
TRBV18	NA	TRBJ2-5	NA	TGTGCCAGCTCACCAGCCCCCCAAGAGACCCAGTACTTC	CASSPAPQETQYF
TRBV11-3	TRBD2	TRBJ2-3	NA	TGTGCCAGCAGTTCTGGACTAGCGGGGACAGATACGCAGTATTTT	CASSSGLAGTDTQYF
TRBV18	NA	TRBJ1-2	NA	TGTGCCAGCTCACCAGGGTGGACCTATGGCTACACCTTC	CASSPGWTYGYTF
TRBV21-1	NA	TRBJ1-2	NA	TGTGCCAGCAGCAAAGGGGACACTTCGACGGTTAACTATGGCTACACCTTC	CASSKGDTSTVNYGYTF
TRBV24-1	NA	TRBJ1-2	NA	TGTGCCACCAGTGACCCCGGAGTAGGGGAGGTCTATGGCTACACCTTC	CATSDPGVGEVYGYTF